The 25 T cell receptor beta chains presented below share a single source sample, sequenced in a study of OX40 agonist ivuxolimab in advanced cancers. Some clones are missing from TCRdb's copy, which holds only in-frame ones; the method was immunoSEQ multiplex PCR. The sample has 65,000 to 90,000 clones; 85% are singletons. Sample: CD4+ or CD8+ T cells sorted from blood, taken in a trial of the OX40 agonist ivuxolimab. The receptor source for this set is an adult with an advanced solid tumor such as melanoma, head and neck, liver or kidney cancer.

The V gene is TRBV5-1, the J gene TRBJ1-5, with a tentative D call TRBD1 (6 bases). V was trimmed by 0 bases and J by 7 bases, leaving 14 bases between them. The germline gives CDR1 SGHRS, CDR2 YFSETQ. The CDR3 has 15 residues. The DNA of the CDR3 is TGCGCCAGCAGCTTGGTTGGGGGGGCTGGGCAGCCCCAGCATTTT. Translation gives CASSLVGGAGQPQHF.

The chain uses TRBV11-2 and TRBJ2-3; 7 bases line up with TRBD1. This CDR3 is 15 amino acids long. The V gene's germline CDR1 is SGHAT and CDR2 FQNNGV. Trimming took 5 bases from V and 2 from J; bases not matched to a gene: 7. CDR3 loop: CASSILRGYTDTQYF. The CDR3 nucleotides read TGTGCCAGCAGCATCCTCAGGGGGTACACAGATACGCAGTATTTT.

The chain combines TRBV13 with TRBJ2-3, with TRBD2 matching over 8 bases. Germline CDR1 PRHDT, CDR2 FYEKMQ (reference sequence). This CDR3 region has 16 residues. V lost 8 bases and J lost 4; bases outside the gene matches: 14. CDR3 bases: TGTGCCAGCTTCGCGACTAGCGACAAAGGGGCAGATACGCAGTATTTT. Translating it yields CASFATSDKGADTQYF. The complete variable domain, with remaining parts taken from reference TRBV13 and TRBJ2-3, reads AAGVIQSPRHLIKEKRETATLKCYPIPRHDTVYWYQQGPGQDPQFLISFYEKMQSDKGSIPDRFSAQQFSDYHSELNMSSLELGDSALYFCASFATSDKGADTQYFGPGTRLTVL.

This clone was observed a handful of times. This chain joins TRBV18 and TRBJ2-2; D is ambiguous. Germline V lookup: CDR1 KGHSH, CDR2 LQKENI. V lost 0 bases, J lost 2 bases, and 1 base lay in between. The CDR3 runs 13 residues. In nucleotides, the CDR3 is TGTGCCAGCTCACCACCTAACACCGGGGAGCTGTTTTTT. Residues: CASSPPNTGELFF.

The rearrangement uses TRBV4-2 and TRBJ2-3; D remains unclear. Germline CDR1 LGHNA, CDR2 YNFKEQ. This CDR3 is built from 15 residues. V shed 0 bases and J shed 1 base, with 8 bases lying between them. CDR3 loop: CASSQDGTGTDTQYF. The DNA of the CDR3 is TGTGCCAGCAGCCAAGATGGAACAGGCACAGATACGCAGTATTTT.

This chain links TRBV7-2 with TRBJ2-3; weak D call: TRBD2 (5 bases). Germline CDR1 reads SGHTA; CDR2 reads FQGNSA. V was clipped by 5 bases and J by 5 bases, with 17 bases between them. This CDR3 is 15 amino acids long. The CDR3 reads CASSPNRRSGDTQYF. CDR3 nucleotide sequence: TGTGCCAGCAGCCCAAACCGGAGAAGCGGAGATACGCAGTATTTT. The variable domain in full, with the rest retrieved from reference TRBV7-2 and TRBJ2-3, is GAGVSQSPSNKVTEKGKDVELRCDPISGHTALYWYRQSLGQGLEFLIYFQGNSAPDKSGLPSDRFSAERTGGSVSTLTIQRTQQEDSAVYLCASSPNRRSGDTQYFGPGTRLTVL.

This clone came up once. The CDR3 bases are TGTGCCACCAGCGCCCCAGGGTTGGTGTTCAATGAGCAGTTCTTC. This gives the protein CATSAPGLVFNEQFF. J is TRBJ2-1 and V is TRBV15, with TRBD1 as a possible D gene (5 bases). Germline V CDR1 and CDR2: LNHNV, YYDKDF (reference sequence). The CDR3 has 15 amino acids. The V gene lost 5 bases and the J gene lost 6 bases, with 17 bases spanning the gap.

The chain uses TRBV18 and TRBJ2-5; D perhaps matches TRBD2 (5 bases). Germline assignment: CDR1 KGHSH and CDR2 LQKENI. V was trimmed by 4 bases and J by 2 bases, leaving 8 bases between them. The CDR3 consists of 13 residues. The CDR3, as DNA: TGTGCCAGCTCACGGCGAGGGCAAGAGACCCAGTACTTC. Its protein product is CASSRRGQETQYF.

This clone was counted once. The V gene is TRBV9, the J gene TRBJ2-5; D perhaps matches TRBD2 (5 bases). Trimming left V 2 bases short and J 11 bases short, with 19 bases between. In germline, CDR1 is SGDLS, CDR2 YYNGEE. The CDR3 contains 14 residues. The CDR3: CASSVGETLGEQYF. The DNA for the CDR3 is TGTGCCAGCAGCGTTGGGGAGACCCTTGGGGAGCAGTACTTC.

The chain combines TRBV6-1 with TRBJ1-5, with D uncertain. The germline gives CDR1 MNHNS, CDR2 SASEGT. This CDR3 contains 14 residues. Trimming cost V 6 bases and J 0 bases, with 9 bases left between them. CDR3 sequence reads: CASRPGDSNQPQHF. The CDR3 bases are TGTGCCAGCAGACCGGGAGATAGCAATCAGCCCCAGCATTTT.

The DNA of the CDR3 is TGTGCCAGCAGTTACTCGATTAACAGGGCGACTGGCTACACCTTC. It translates to CASSYSINRATGYTF. The chain carries TRBV6-5 and TRBJ1-2, with a tentative D call TRBD1 (6 bases). The CDR3 spans 15 residues. V was cut by 0 bases and J by 7 bases, with 15 bases left in between. Germline V lookup: CDR1 MNHEY, CDR2 SVGAGI.

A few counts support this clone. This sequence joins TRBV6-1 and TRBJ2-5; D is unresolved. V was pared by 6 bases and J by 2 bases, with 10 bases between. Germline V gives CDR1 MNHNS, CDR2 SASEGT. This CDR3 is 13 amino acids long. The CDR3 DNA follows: TGTGCCAGCAGCACTCAACGACAAGAGACCCAGTACTTC. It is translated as CASSTQRQETQYF.

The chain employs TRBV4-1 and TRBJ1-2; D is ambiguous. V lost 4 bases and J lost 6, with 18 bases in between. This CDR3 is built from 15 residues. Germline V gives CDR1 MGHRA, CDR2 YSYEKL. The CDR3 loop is CASSPPGRGRNGYTF. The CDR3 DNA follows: TGCGCCAGCAGCCCCCCGGGGAGAGGACGGAATGGCTACACCTTC.

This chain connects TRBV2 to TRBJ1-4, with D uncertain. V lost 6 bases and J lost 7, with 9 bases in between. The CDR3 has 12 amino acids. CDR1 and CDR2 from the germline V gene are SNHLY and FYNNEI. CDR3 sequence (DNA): TGTGCCAGCAGGAGGGAAAGTGAAAAACTGTTTTTT. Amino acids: CASRRESEKLFF. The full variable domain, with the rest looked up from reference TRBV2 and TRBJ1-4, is EPEVTQTPSHQVTQMGQEVILRCVPISNHLYFYWYRQILGQKVEFLVSFYNNEISEKSEIFDDQFSVERPDGSNFTLKIRSTKLEDSAMYFCASRRESEKLFFGSGTQLSVL.

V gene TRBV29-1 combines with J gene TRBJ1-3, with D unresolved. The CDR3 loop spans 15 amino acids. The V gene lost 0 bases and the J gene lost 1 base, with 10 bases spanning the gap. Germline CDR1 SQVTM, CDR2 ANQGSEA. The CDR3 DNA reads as TGCAGCGTTGAAGATGATATGGGGTCTGGAAACACCATATATTTT. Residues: CSVEDDMGSGNTIYF.

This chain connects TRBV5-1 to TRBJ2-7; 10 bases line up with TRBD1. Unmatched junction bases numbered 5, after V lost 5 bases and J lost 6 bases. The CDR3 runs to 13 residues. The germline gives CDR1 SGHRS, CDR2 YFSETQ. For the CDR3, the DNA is TGCGCCAGCAGAGGGACAGGGGATATCGAGCAGTACTTC. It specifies CASRGTGDIEQYF.

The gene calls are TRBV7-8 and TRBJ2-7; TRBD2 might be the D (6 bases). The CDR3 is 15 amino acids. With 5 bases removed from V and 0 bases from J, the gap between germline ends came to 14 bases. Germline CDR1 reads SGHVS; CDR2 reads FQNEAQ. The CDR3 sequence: CASSLNSGFSYEQYF. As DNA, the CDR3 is TGTGCCAGCAGCCTAAATAGCGGTTTCTCCTACGAGCAGTACTTC.

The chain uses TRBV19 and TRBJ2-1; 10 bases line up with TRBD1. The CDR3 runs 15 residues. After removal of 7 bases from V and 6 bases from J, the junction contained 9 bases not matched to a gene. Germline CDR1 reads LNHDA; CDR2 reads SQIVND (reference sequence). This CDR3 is CASTPRGQGPNEQFF. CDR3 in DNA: TGTGCCAGTACCCCCAGGGGACAGGGGCCCAATGAGCAGTTCTTC.

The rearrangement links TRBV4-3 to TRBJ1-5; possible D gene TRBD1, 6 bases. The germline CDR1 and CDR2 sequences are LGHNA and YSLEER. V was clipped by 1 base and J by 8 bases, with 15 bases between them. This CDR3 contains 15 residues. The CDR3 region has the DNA TGCGCCAGCAGCCAAGGACAGGCCAGGTCAGAGCCCCAGCATTTT. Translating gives CASSQGQARSEPQHF.

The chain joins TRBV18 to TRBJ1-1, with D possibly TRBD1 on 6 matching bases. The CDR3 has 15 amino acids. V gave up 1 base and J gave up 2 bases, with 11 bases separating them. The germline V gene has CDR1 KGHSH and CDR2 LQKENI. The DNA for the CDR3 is TGTGCCAGCTCACCACAACCACAGGGAAACACTGAAGCTTTCTTT. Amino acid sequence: CASSPQPQGNTEAFF.

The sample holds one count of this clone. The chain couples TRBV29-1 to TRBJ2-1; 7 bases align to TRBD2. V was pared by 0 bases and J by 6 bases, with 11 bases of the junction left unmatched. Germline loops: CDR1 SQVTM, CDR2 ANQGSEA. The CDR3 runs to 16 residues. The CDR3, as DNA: TGCAGCGTTGAAGATCTATTCGCTAGCGGCCCCAATGAGCAGTTCTTC. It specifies CSVEDLFASGPNEQFF.

The CDR3 region is CASGLGGQAILQNTGELFF. In DNA, the CDR3 is TGTGCTAGTGGTTTGGGGGGACAGGCCATCCTTCAGAACACCGGGGAGCTGTTTTTT. The chain couples TRBV12-5 to TRBJ2-2; 8 bases fit TRBD1. V trimming: 1 base; J trimming: 1 base; junction bases outside the gene matches: 11. The CDR3 has 19 amino acids. The germline gives CDR1 LGHNT, CDR2 FRNRAP.

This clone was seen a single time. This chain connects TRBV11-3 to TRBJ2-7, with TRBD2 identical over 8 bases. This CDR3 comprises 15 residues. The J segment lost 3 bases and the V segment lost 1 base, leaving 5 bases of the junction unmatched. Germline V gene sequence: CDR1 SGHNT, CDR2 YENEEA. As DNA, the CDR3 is TGTGCCAGCAGCTTAGGACTAGCGCTTAACTACGAGCAGTACTTC. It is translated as CASSLGLALNYEQYF.

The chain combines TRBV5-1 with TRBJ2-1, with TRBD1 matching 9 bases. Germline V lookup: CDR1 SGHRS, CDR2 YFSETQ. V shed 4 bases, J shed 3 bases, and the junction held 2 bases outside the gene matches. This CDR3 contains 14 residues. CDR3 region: CASSRDRDYNEQFF. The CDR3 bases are TGCGCCAGCAGCCGGGACAGGGACTACAATGAGCAGTTCTTC.

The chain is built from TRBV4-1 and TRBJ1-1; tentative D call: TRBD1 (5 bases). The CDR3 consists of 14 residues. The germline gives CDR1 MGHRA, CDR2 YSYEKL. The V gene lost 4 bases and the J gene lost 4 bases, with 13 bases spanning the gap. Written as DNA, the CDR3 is TGCGCCAGCAGCCTTCAATACGGGGGCACTGAAGCTTTCTTT. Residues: CASSLQYGGTEAFF.